A single sample gave rise to the 30 T cell receptor beta chains below, sequenced in a study of OX40 agonist ivuxolimab in advanced cancers. TCRdb keeps only in-frame clones here, not all; method: immunoSEQ multiplex PCR. The table records approximately 70,000 clones, more than 75% of them present only once. Source: CD4+ or CD8+ T cells sorted from blood, taken in a trial of the OX40 agonist ivuxolimab. The receptors originated from an adult with an advanced solid tumor such as melanoma, head and neck, liver or kidney cancer.

This clone turned up a few times. Other DNA sequences in this sample translate to the same CDR3. This sequence joins TRBV28 and TRBJ1-2; TRBD1 agrees at 12 bases. The germline V gene encodes CDR1 MDHEN and CDR2 SYDVKM. V lost 2 bases to trimming and J lost 7 bases; unmatched junction nucleotides: 5. This CDR3 region has 15 residues. The CDR3 nucleotides read TGTGCCAGCAGTTTACGGGACAGGGGGCGCGGTGGCTACACCTTC. Translation: CASSLRDRGRGGYTF.

The chain couples TRBV5-6 to TRBJ2-3; no definite D call. Trimming pared 2 bases from V and 3 bases from J, leaving 13 bases between. The CDR3 spans 15 residues. The germline V gene encodes CDR1 SGHDT and CDR2 YYEEEE. CDR3 nucleotides: TGTGCCAGCAGCTTCGGTCGGCACCCTACAGATACGCAGTATTTT. As protein: CASSFGRHPTDTQYF. Complete variable domain (other parts from reference TRBV5-6 and TRBJ2-3): DAGVTQSPTHLIKTRGQQVTLRCSPKSGHDTVSWYQQALGQGPQFIFQYYEEEERQRGNFPDRFSGHQFPNYSSELNVNALLLGDSALYLCASSFGRHPTDTQYFGPGTRLTVL.

This chain uses TRBV27 with TRBJ2-6; D gene unclear. CDR1 is MNHEY, CDR2 SMNVEV, per germline (reference sequence). V was trimmed by 1 base and J by 0 bases, leaving 4 bases between them. This CDR3 comprises 15 residues. The CDR3: CASSLLGSGANVLTF. CDR3 nucleotides: TGTGCCAGCAGTTTATTGGGCTCTGGGGCCAACGTCCTGACTTTC.

This chain joins TRBV29-1 and TRBJ2-3, with TRBD1 identical over 8 bases. The germline V gene encodes CDR1 SQVTM and CDR2 ANQGSEA. The CDR3 totals 16 residues. V was pared by 5 bases and J by 2 bases, with 12 bases of the junction left unmatched. The CDR3 bases are TGCAGCGTTCAAGTGGGAAGGGACAGGACCACAGATACGCAGTATTTT. Its protein product is CSVQVGRDRTTDTQYF.

The chain recombines TRBV7-2 with TRBJ2-7, with unresolved D. The CDR3 contains 16 residues. Trimming took 5 bases from V and 7 from J, leaving 24 bases between them. Germline V gene sequence: CDR1 SGHTA, CDR2 FQGNSA. The CDR3 nucleotides are TGTGCCAGCAGCGAGGACCAGGCGGCCCCCCCTCGGGAGCAGTACTTC. It is translated as CASSEDQAAPPREQYF.

This chain links TRBV5-1 with TRBJ1-1, with D perhaps matching TRBD1 (5 bases). Germline-derived CDR1 and CDR2 are SGHRS and YFSETQ. The CDR3 sequence is 15 residues long. Between the trimmed V and J ends, which lost 4 bases and 1 base, there was a span of 14 bases. CDR3 in DNA: TGCGCCAGCAGCGGGACCATTCAGGGGAACACTGAAGCTTTCTTT. Protein product: CASSGTIQGNTEAFF.

The chain has TRBV2 and TRBJ1-1; D not resolved. Germline V gene lookup returns CDR1 SNHLY and CDR2 FYNNEI. Trimming removed 10 bases from V and 6 bases from J, with 15 bases in between. The CDR3 is 12 amino acids. As DNA, the CDR3 is TGTGCCAACTCCCAAAGGAATTCTGAAGCTTTCTTT. It encodes CANSQRNSEAFF.

Only one count was recorded for this clone. The chain is built from TRBV19 and TRBJ1-2; D is possibly TRBD1 (6 bases). V lost 2 bases and J lost 8, with 18 bases in between. The CDR3 consists of 15 residues. Germline lookup yields CDR1 LNHDA and CDR2 SQIVND (reference sequence). The CDR3: CASSISQGQRRGYTF. Here the CDR3 DNA reads TGTGCCAGTAGTATATCCCAGGGACAAAGGAGGGGCTACACCTTC.

This rearrangement joins TRBV10-1 to TRBJ2-3, with D maybe TRBD1 (6 bases). V was clipped by 6 bases and J by 4 bases, with 14 bases between them. The CDR3 is made up of 14 amino acids. The germline V gene has CDR1 WNHNN and CDR2 SYGVQD (reference sequence). In DNA form, the CDR3 reads TGCGCCAGCAGCCTAGCAGGGACACCAGATACGCAGTATTTT. This gives the protein CASSLAGTPDTQYF.

This rearrangement joins TRBV7-2 to TRBJ2-1, with D possibly matching TRBD1 (5 bases). The V end was cut by 1 base, the J end by 0 bases, with 13 bases between. Germline-derived CDR1 and CDR2 are SGHTA and FQGNSA. The CDR3 is made up of 17 amino acids. CDR3 sequence: CASSLGSWGSSYNEQFF. CDR3 DNA: TGTGCCAGCAGCTTAGGTTCGTGGGGCAGCTCCTACAATGAGCAGTTCTTC.

CDR3 sequence reads: CASSHRDRNYGYTF. CDR3 sequence (DNA): TGTGCCAGCAGCCATCGGGACCGAAACTATGGCTACACCTTC. The rearrangement uses TRBV7-9 and TRBJ1-2; D perhaps matches TRBD1 (5 bases). Germline-derived CDR1 and CDR2 are SEHNR and FQNEAQ (reference sequence). Trimming took 5 bases from V and 2 from J, leaving 12 bases between them. CDR3 length equals 14 residues.

This rearrangement joins TRBV11-2 to TRBJ1-3; D unresolved. Trimming shortened V by 2 bases and J by 0 bases, and 14 bases separated the two germline ends. The CDR3 runs to 17 residues. Germline V gives CDR1 SGHAT, CDR2 FQNNGV. DNA for the CDR3: TGTGCCAGCAGCTTATCCCTGGGCGGAAGCTCTGGAAACACCATATATTTT. This translates into CASSLSLGGSSGNTIYF. The variable domain in full, with the rest retrieved from reference TRBV11-2 and TRBJ1-3, is EAGVAQSPRYKIIEKRQSVAFWCNPISGHATLYWYQQILGQGPKLLIQFQNNGVVDDSQLPKDRFSAERLKGVDSTLKIQPAKLEDSAVYLCASSLSLGGSSGNTIYFGEGSWLTVV.

The CDR3, as DNA: TGTGCCAGCAGCTTGGTTCAGGGGGCGGGCACTGAAGCTTTCTTT. It specifies CASSLVQGAGTEAFF. V gene TRBV5-4 combines with J gene TRBJ1-1; 8 bases align to TRBD1. The CDR3 extends over 15 amino acids. Losses at the gene ends were 0 bases for V and 4 bases for J; bases not matched to a gene: 5. The germline CDR1 and CDR2 sequences are SGHNT and YYREEE (reference sequence).

This sequence joins TRBV18 and TRBJ2-7; 12 positions agree with TRBD2. This CDR3 has 14 amino acids. Germline assignment: CDR1 KGHSH and CDR2 LQKENI. Trimming took 3 bases from V and 3 from J; bases not matched to a gene: 0. DNA of the CDR3: TGTGCCAGCTCACCGGGACTAGCGGGCTACGAGCAGTACTTC. It encodes CASSPGLAGYEQYF. Full variable domain (remainder filled in from reference TRBV18 and TRBJ2-7): NAGVMQNPRHLVRRRGQEARLRCSPMKGHSHVYWYRQLPEEGLKFMVYLQKENIIDESGMPKERFSAEFPKEGPSILRIQQVVRGDSAAYFCASSPGLAGYEQYFGPGTRLTVT.

V gene TRBV11-2 combines with J gene TRBJ1-2; D call uncertain. The CDR3 extends over 15 amino acids. The V gene's germline CDR1 is SGHAT and CDR2 FQNNGV. V shed 5 bases and J shed 2 bases, with 15 bases lying between them. For the CDR3, the DNA is TGTGCCAGCAGCCCCTCTTCGGGAGGGAACTATGGCTACACCTTC. This sequence encodes CASSPSSGGNYGYTF. The full variable domain, rest sourced from reference TRBV11-2 and TRBJ1-2, is EAGVAQSPRYKIIEKRQSVAFWCNPISGHATLYWYQQILGQGPKLLIQFQNNGVVDDSQLPKDRFSAERLKGVDSTLKIQPAKLEDSAVYLCASSPSSGGNYGYTFGSGTRLTVV.

The chain has TRBV7-9 and TRBJ1-5; unclear D gene. The CDR3 is 12 residues long. The germline V gene has CDR1 SEHNR and CDR2 FQNEAQ (reference sequence). V lost 1 base, J lost 6 bases, and 4 bases lay in between. CDR3 sequence reads: CASSLVGQPQHF. The CDR3 coding sequence is TGTGCCAGCAGCTTAGTTGGTCAGCCCCAGCATTTT.

The rearrangement links TRBV27 to TRBJ2-2; 9 bases line up with TRBD2. V was clipped by 7 bases and J by 4 bases; unmatched bases: 16. Germline V CDR1 and CDR2: MNHEY, SMNVEV (reference sequence). The CDR3 length is 18 residues. The CDR3 loop is CASIPYPAGGPGTGELFF. The CDR3 bases are TGTGCCAGCATCCCGTACCCGGCGGGGGGGCCGGGCACCGGGGAGCTGTTTTTT.

This chain uses TRBV15 with TRBJ1-5; the D gene is possibly TRBD1 (5 bases). Per germline, CDR1 LNHNV and CDR2 YYDKDF (reference sequence). Trimming stripped 3 bases from V and 4 bases from J, with 16 bases between. The CDR3 totals 16 residues. The CDR3 bases are TGTGCCACCAGCAGGGGGACGTTAGGGTTTAATCAGCCCCAGCATTTT. Its translation is CATSRGTLGFNQPQHF.

The chain combines TRBV2 with TRBJ2-7, with a weak D call TRBD2 (6 bases). CDR3 length: 17 residues. V dropped 6 bases and J dropped 6 bases, with 27 bases sitting between them. Germline CDR1 is SNHLY and CDR2 is FYNNEI. The CDR3 nucleotides read TGTGCCAGCAGCCAAACCAGAGCCGGGACTTTAGGTTCCGAGCAGTACGTC. It encodes CASSQTRAGTLGSEQYV.

The rearrangement joins TRBV7-9 to TRBJ1-4, with TRBD1 as a possible D gene (5 bases). Germline CDR1 and CDR2: SEHNR and FQNEAQ (reference sequence). This CDR3 spans 15 amino acids. Trimming removed 2 bases from V and 7 bases from J, with 14 bases in between. The CDR3 protein is CASSLRGARGEKLFF. The CDR3 DNA is TGTGCCAGCAGCTTACGAGGGGCGCGGGGTGAAAAACTGTTTTTT.

CDR3 DNA: TGTGCCAGCAGTCGTCCCGGGACAGGGATGAACACTGAAGCTTTCTTT. Protein sequence: CASSRPGTGMNTEAFF. The chain employs TRBV5-4 and TRBJ1-1; 9 nucleotides align to TRBD1. V lost 5 bases to trimming and J lost 0 bases; unmatched junction nucleotides: 8. From germline, CDR1 is SGHNT and CDR2 YYREEE (reference sequence). The CDR3 consists of 16 residues.

The chain joins TRBV6-5 to TRBJ1-1; TRBD1 matches 7 bases. Germline V gene data show CDR1 as MNHEY and CDR2 as SVGAGI. Trimming took 6 bases from V and 4 from J; bases not matched to a gene: 8. This CDR3 is 14 amino acids long. CDR3 bases: TGTGCCAGCAGAAACGACAGGGAAGGCACTGAAGCTTTCTTT. Protein sequence: CASRNDREGTEAFF.

CDR3 region: CASSGTGARTKTEAFF. CDR3 DNA: TGTGCCAGCAGTGGGACAGGGGCCCGGACTAAGACTGAAGCTTTCTTT. This chain links TRBV6-1 with TRBJ1-1, with TRBD1 matching over 9 bases. Germline V CDR1 and CDR2: MNHNS, SASEGT. J gave up 5 bases and V 4 bases, and 11 bases lay outside the gene matches. CDR3 length equals 16 residues.

The chain employs TRBV5-1 and TRBJ2-2, with D unclear. The CDR3 spans 15 residues. Germline CDR1 reads SGHRS; CDR2 reads YFSETQ. Deletions cut 0 bases from V and 5 bases from J, with 11 bases between. The DNA of the CDR3 is TGCGCCAGCAGCTTGGGACCCCAAGGGACCGGGGAGCTGTTTTTT. Encoded protein: CASSLGPQGTGELFF.

CDR3 sequence: CASSLGTVANQPQHF. CDR3 coding DNA: TGTGCCAGTAGTTTAGGGACGGTGGCCAATCAGCCCCAGCATTTT. This chain connects TRBV19 to TRBJ1-5, with D possibly TRBD1 on 5 matching bases. The CDR3 runs 15 residues. Germline V gene sequence: CDR1 LNHDA, CDR2 SQIVND (reference sequence). Deletions cut 5 bases from V and 3 bases from J, with 14 bases between.

The CDR3 DNA reads TGTGCCACCAGCAGAGATTTGAAAAGTAATGAGCAGTTCTTC. Its protein product is CATSRDLKSNEQFF. The gene calls are TRBV15 and TRBJ2-1; D gene uncertain. The length of the CDR3 is 14 residues. V lost 0 bases, J lost 7 bases, and 10 bases lay in between. Germline V CDR1 and CDR2: LNHNV, YYDKDF (reference sequence).

A single count supports this clone. The chain recombines TRBV25-1 with TRBJ1-3; no clear D. Germline V gene lookup returns CDR1 MGHDK and CDR2 SYGVNS. V was clipped by 1 base and J by 1 base, with 5 bases between them. The CDR3 spans 14 residues. Written as DNA, the CDR3 is TGTGCCAGCAGTGAATCGAAATCTGGAAACACCATATATTTT. It codes for CASSESKSGNTIYF.

This chain links TRBV28 with TRBJ2-1, with D unresolved. This CDR3 region has 13 residues. Germline V CDR1 and CDR2: MDHEN, SYDVKM. Trimming shortened V by 10 bases and J by 3 bases, and 13 bases separated the two germline ends. The CDR3 loop reads CATHEQFYNEQFF. As DNA, the CDR3 is TGTGCCACCCATGAGCAGTTCTACAATGAGCAGTTCTTC.

J is TRBJ2-3 and V is TRBV6-5; 7 nucleotides agree with TRBD1. V dropped 7 bases and J dropped 2; count of bases not matched to a gene: 6. The CDR3 contains 14 residues. Per germline, CDR1 MNHEY and CDR2 SVGAGI. In nucleotides, the CDR3 is TGTGCCAGCAAGACGGGACAGTCCACAGATACGCAGTATTTT. Its translation: CASKTGQSTDTQYF.

The chain combines TRBV7-3 with TRBJ2-5; 10 bases map to TRBD2. Trimming at V came to 2 bases and at J to 3 bases, leaving 3 bases not matched to a gene. This CDR3 spans 15 amino acids. Germline lookup yields CDR1 SGHTA and CDR2 FQGTGA. CDR3 nucleotide sequence: TGTGCCAGCAGCTTACTAGCGGGAGTAGAAGAGACCCAGTACTTC. Its protein is CASSLLAGVEETQYF.